These 30 T cell receptor beta chains were sequenced from one sample in a study of blood T cell repertoires in COVID-19. The protocol was immunoSEQ multiplex PCR, while the TCRdb copy is restricted to in-frame clones and leaves out a portion. The sample has 300,000 to 400,000 clones; around 89% are singletons. Material: peripheral blood. These TCRs come from a woman in her forties or fifties with active or convalescent COVID-19.

The chain carries TRBV7-2 and TRBJ2-7; D possibly corresponds to TRBD2 (7 bases). V lost 5 bases, J lost 2 bases, and 13 bases lay in between. Per germline, CDR1 SGHTA and CDR2 FQGNSA. The CDR3 is 14 residues long. The DNA for the CDR3 is TGTGCCAGCAGCCCTCGGCGGGGGCCCTACGAGCAGTACTTC. It codes for CASSPRRGPYEQYF.

The chain employs TRBV11-3 and TRBJ2-1; possibly TRBD1 for D (6 bases). The V end was cut by 2 bases, the J end by 2 bases, with 25 bases between. The CDR3 is made up of 20 amino acids. The germline V gene has CDR1 SGHNT and CDR2 YENEEA. The CDR3 reads CASSLSSGQPPYGPYNEQFF. CDR3 in DNA: TGTGCCAGCAGCTTATCGTCCGGACAGCCCCCGTACGGCCCCTACAATGAGCAGTTCTTC.

The V gene is TRBV30, the J gene TRBJ1-1; 8 bases fit TRBD1. The J segment lost 2 bases and the V segment lost 1 base, leaving 6 bases of the junction unmatched. CDR1 GTSNPN and CDR2 SVGIG come from the germline V gene (reference sequence). CDR3 length: 15 residues. The CDR3 reads CAWSATDRVNTEAFF. CDR3 sequence (DNA): TGTGCCTGGAGTGCTACGGACAGGGTCAACACTGAAGCTTTCTTT.

This rearrangement joins TRBV19 to TRBJ1-2; no definite D call. The CDR3 runs to 16 residues. Germline lookup yields CDR1 LNHDA and CDR2 SQIVND (reference sequence). Trimming pared 4 bases from V and 2 bases from J, leaving 17 bases between. CDR3 in DNA: TGTGCCAGTAGTACCTGGGTCCCAGGTGGGAACTATGGCTACACCTTC. It encodes CASSTWVPGGNYGYTF.

The chain employs TRBV25-1 and TRBJ2-1; 10 nucleotides match TRBD2. The junction had 14 bases not matched to a gene; V was cut back by 3 bases and J by 9 bases. Germline values: CDR1 MGHDK, CDR2 SYGVNS. This CDR3 contains 17 residues. CDR3 amino acids: CASSDPPAGGPLGEQFF. For the CDR3, the DNA is TGTGCCAGCAGTGATCCCCCAGCGGGAGGGCCTTTAGGTGAGCAGTTCTTC.

The chain couples TRBV5-1 to TRBJ2-5, with 9 bases aligning to TRBD1. This CDR3 contains 18 residues. Trimming at V came to 4 bases and at J to 0 bases, leaving 13 bases not matched to a gene. CDR1 is SGHRS and CDR2 is YFSETQ in the germline V gene. The CDR3 is CASSTPPGTGYYQETQYF. The CDR3 bases are TGCGCCAGCAGCACGCCCCCCGGGACAGGGTACTACCAAGAGACCCAGTACTTC.

This clone was seen just once. This sequence joins TRBV27 and TRBJ1-5; 7 bases map to TRBD1. V shed 6 bases and J 4 bases; nucleotides not matched to a gene: 6. The CDR3 covers 14 residues. CDR1 MNHEY and CDR2 SMNVEV come from the germline V gene (reference sequence). CDR3 in amino acids: CASRSGTDNQPQHF. The CDR3 coding sequence is TGTGCCAGCAGGTCCGGGACAGATAATCAGCCCCAGCATTTT.

The CDR3 region is CASSYSTGRSSPLHF. In nucleotides, the CDR3 is TGTGCCAGCAGTTACTCGACAGGGCGGAGTTCACCCCTCCACTTT. The chain is built from TRBV6-2 or TRBV6-3 and TRBJ1-6; 7 bases match TRBD1. J lost 9 bases, V lost 0 bases, and 5 bases had no gene match. The CDR3 loop spans 15 amino acids. From germline, CDR1 is MNHEY and CDR2 SVGEGT.

The chain carries TRBV7-3 and TRBJ2-3, with 7 bases that match TRBD2. This CDR3 comprises 15 residues. In germline, CDR1 is SGHTA, CDR2 FQGTGA. V gave up 5 bases and J gave up 4 bases; unmatched junction bases: 9. In nucleotides, the CDR3 is TGTGCCAGCAGCGACTCGCGCGGGGGTGCAGATACGCAGTATTTT. Its protein product is CASSDSRGGADTQYF.

This clone was seen a single time. The chain's CDR3 is CASSSSPTSPTFSYNEQFF. Written as DNA, the CDR3 is TGTGCCAGCAGTTCCTCCCCGACTAGCCCGACCTTTTCCTACAATGAGCAGTTCTTC. This chain uses TRBV6-2 or TRBV6-3 with TRBJ2-1; 7 bases match TRBD2. The CDR3 sequence is 19 residues long. V gave up 4 bases and J gave up 1 base; unmatched junction bases: 16. CDR1 MNHEY and CDR2 SVGEGT come from the germline V gene.

The chain couples TRBV6-2 or TRBV6-3 to TRBJ2-1, with TRBD2 matching 10 bases. The V gene's germline CDR1 is MNHEY and CDR2 SVGEGT. Germline trimming cut 0 bases from V and 3 bases from J; bases unmatched to any gene: 2. The CDR3 sequence is 16 residues long. This chain's CDR3 is CASSYSVAGGYNEQFF. For the CDR3, the DNA is TGTGCCAGCAGTTACTCGGTAGCGGGAGGCTACAATGAGCAGTTCTTC.

The chain links TRBV27 to TRBJ1-2; possibly TRBD1 for D (5 bases). V was pared by 0 bases and J by 4 bases, with 12 bases between. The germline V gene encodes CDR1 MNHEY and CDR2 SMNVEV (reference sequence). This CDR3 has 15 amino acids. The CDR3: CASSLSWTQTYGYTF. CDR3 nucleotides: TGTGCCAGCAGTTTATCGTGGACACAAACCTATGGCTACACCTTC.

The gene calls are TRBV5-6 and TRBJ1-2, with 8 bases matching TRBD1. This CDR3 spans 15 amino acids. The junction had 5 bases not matched to a gene; V was cut back by 2 bases and J by 2 bases. Germline V gives CDR1 SGHDT, CDR2 YYEEEE. In DNA, the CDR3 is TGTGCCAGCAGCTTTAGTAACAGGGGGAACTATGGCTACACCTTC. It is translated as CASSFSNRGNYGYTF.

The chain is built from TRBV11-2 and TRBJ1-2; maybe TRBD1 (6 bases). V was trimmed by 1 base and J by 4 bases, leaving 16 bases between them. This CDR3 is 16 amino acids long. Germline values: CDR1 SGHAT, CDR2 FQNNGV. This chain's CDR3 is CASSLGAMGGRYGYTF. Written as DNA, the CDR3 is TGTGCCAGCAGCTTAGGGGCCATGGGGGGGCGCTATGGCTACACCTTC.

The chain carries TRBV6-5 and TRBJ2-5; a possible D gene is TRBD2 (6 bases). From germline, CDR1 is MNHEY and CDR2 SVGAGI. The V and J ends lost 2 bases and 5 bases respectively, with 15 bases between them. The CDR3 has 15 residues. The CDR3 DNA is TGTGCCAGCAGTTACACGGGACTCTCGGGTGAGACCCAGTACTTC. Translated: CASSYTGLSGETQYF.

The chain is built from TRBV18 and TRBJ1-3, with no clear D. This CDR3 comprises 13 residues. Germline CDR1 and CDR2: KGHSH and LQKENI. V lost 0 bases to trimming and J lost 8 bases, with 8 bases between them. CDR3 sequence (DNA): TGTGCCAGCTCACCACCGTCCCGGGACACCATATATTTT. Encoded protein: CASSPPSRDTIYF.

The chain carries TRBV6-5 and TRBJ2-1; tentative D call: TRBD1 (6 bases). The CDR3 runs to 16 residues. V was shortened by 2 bases and J by 4 bases, with 15 bases between the two germline ends. Germline V gene lookup returns CDR1 MNHEY and CDR2 SVGAGI. The CDR3 DNA sequence: TGTGCCAGCAGTTACCAGCTGGGGGCGCGTTACAATGAGCAGTTCTTC. Its protein is CASSYQLGARYNEQFF.

V gene TRBV7-3 combines with J gene TRBJ2-2; a possible D gene is TRBD2 (5 bases). CDR1 and CDR2 (germline): SGHTA, FQGTGA. The CDR3 covers 18 residues. V lost 4 bases, J lost 1 base, and 19 bases lay in between. CDR3 sequence (DNA): TGTGCCAGCAGCTACACCCCGAACAGACGGGAGAACACCGGGGAGCTGTTTTTT. It codes for CASSYTPNRRENTGELFF. Supplemented by reference TRBV7-3 and TRBJ2-2, the full variable domain reads GAGVSQTPSNKVTEKGKYVELRCDPISGHTALYWYRQSLGQGPEFLIYFQGTGAADDSGLPNDRFFAVRPEGSVSTLKIQRTERGDSAVYLCASSYTPNRRENTGELFFGEGSRLTVL.

This sequence joins TRBV12-3 or TRBV12-4 and TRBJ1-1; D is uncertain. This CDR3 comprises 12 residues. The V and J ends lost 1 base and 7 bases respectively, with 7 bases between them. The CDR3 spells CASSLGGSEAFF. The CDR3 DNA sequence: TGTGCCAGCAGTTTAGGAGGCAGTGAAGCTTTCTTT.

The chain employs TRBV3-1 (or the pseudogene TRBV3-2) and TRBJ2-2; 9 bases map to TRBD2. The germline V gene encodes CDR1 LGHDT and CDR2 YNNKEL (reference sequence). V lost 5 bases to trimming and J lost 4 bases; unmatched junction nucleotides: 5. The length of the CDR3 is 15 residues. CDR3 sequence reads: CASSSRTSVTGELFF. The CDR3 bases are TGTGCCAGCAGCTCGCGGACTAGCGTCACCGGGGAGCTGTTTTTT.

The chain recombines TRBV7-2 with TRBJ2-3, with TRBD2 matching over 9 bases. V trimming: 0 bases; J trimming: 5 bases; junction bases outside the gene matches: 6. Per germline, CDR1 SGHTA and CDR2 FQGNSA. The CDR3 sequence is 16 residues long. CDR3 region: CASSLATLTSGDTQYF. Here the CDR3 DNA reads TGTGCCAGCAGCTTAGCGACGTTGACTAGCGGAGATACGCAGTATTTT. Full variable domain (missing parts from reference TRBV7-2 and TRBJ2-3): GAGVSQSPSNKVTEKGKDVELRCDPISGHTALYWYRQSLGQGLEFLIYFQGNSAPDKSGLPSDRFSAERTGGSVSTLTIQRTQQEDSAVYLCASSLATLTSGDTQYFGPGTRLTVL.

Turning to this clone: One junction end does not reproduce the germline sequence, and a read error may be involved. The chain carries TRBV7-7 and TRBJ2-2; 15 bases are shared with TRBD2. In germline, CDR1 is SSHAT, CDR2 FNYEAQ (reference sequence). This CDR3 region has 20 residues. The CDR3 DNA sequence: TGTGCTAGCAGCCCCGGCTGGACTAGCGGGAGGGCCGAGGGCACCGGGGAGCTGTTTTTT. Encoded protein: CASSPGWTSGRAEGTGELFF.

The chain is built from TRBV2 and TRBJ1-2; D unclear. The CDR3 has 12 amino acids. Per the germline V gene, CDR1 is SNHLY and CDR2 is FYNNEI. Trimming shortened V by 4 bases and J by 0 bases, and 3 bases separated the two germline ends. In DNA form, the CDR3 reads TGTGCCAGCAGTGTAGCTAACTATGGCTACACCTTC. It translates to CASSVANYGYTF.

This chain joins TRBV7-2 and TRBJ2-3; the match to TRBD2 covers 7 bases. V trimming: 4 bases; J trimming: 7 bases; junction bases outside the gene matches: 5. CDR3 length: 13 amino acids. The germline V gene encodes CDR1 SGHTA and CDR2 FQGNSA. CDR3 nucleotides: TGTGCCAGCAGCTACTCGGGGGGAAATACGCAGTATTTT. This translates into CASSYSGGNTQYF.

The chain recombines TRBV30 with TRBJ1-1; D remains unclear. The CDR3 runs to 12 residues. CDR1 is GTSNPN, CDR2 SVGIG, per germline (reference sequence). Between the trimmed V and J ends, which lost 7 bases and 0 bases, there was a span of 9 bases. CDR3 protein: CAFSLMNTEAFF. CDR3 bases: TGTGCCTTTTCCCTAATGAACACTGAAGCTTTCTTT.

V is TRBV4-3 and J is TRBJ2-1; 13 bases line up with TRBD2. The germline V gene encodes CDR1 LGHNA and CDR2 YSLEER. V was clipped by 4 bases and J by 7 bases; unmatched bases: 7. CDR3 length equals 16 residues. CDR3 residues: CASSLGLAGEGNEQFF. The CDR3 bases are TGCGCCAGCAGCCTAGGACTAGCGGGAGAGGGGAATGAGCAGTTCTTC.

The chain carries TRBV30 and TRBJ1-2; perhaps TRBD1 as D (5 bases). The CDR3 extends over 15 amino acids. Germline V gives CDR1 GTSNPN, CDR2 SVGIG (reference sequence). V lost 1 base and J 2 bases, leaving 14 bases between the germline ends. The CDR3 DNA follows: TGTGCCTGGAGTGCGTTAGACAGCTTGAACTATGGCTACACCTTC. It specifies CAWSALDSLNYGYTF.

V gene TRBV6-5 combines with J gene TRBJ2-5; tentative D call: TRBD2 (5 bases). The V gene lost 2 bases and the J gene lost 5 bases, with 9 bases spanning the gap. The CDR3 loop spans 13 amino acids. The germline V gene has CDR1 MNHEY and CDR2 SVGAGI. As DNA, the CDR3 is TGTGCCAGCAGTTACCTAGCTGGGGAGACCCAGTACTTC. The encoded protein is CASSYLAGETQYF.

This chain links TRBV12-5 with TRBJ1-1, with TRBD1 matching 7 bases. The CDR3 is 13 residues long. The V gene's germline CDR1 is LGHNT and CDR2 FRNRAP. V was clipped by 5 bases and J by 5 bases; unmatched bases: 5. CDR3 DNA sequence: TGTGCTAGTGGTATCGGACAGGTGACTGAAGCTTTCTTT. Encoded protein: CASGIGQVTEAFF.

V and J are TRBV7-9 and TRBJ2-7; TRBD2 might be the D (6 bases). Deletions cut 5 bases from V and 2 bases from J, with 19 bases between. The CDR3 covers 16 residues. The germline V gene encodes CDR1 SEHNR and CDR2 FQNEAQ (reference sequence). CDR3 sequence (DNA): TGTGCCAGCAGCCAGACCGCGGGAATTCTCACCTACGAGCAGTACTTC. Translating it yields CASSQTAGILTYEQYF.